Each of the 29 T cell receptor beta chains below was sequenced from the same sample in a study of blood T cell repertoires in COVID-19. Profiled with immunoSEQ multiplex PCR; TCRdb holds only in-frame clones, not every one. Of approximately 400,000 clones listed, 80% to 85% are singletons. Sequencing was performed on PBMCs or T cells enriched from blood (not recorded which). The receptors stem from a woman aged 50 to 60 who had recovered from COVID-19.

The V gene is TRBV20-1, the J gene TRBJ2-1; D unclear. The germline gives CDR1 DFQATT, CDR2 SNEGSKA (reference sequence). The CDR3 has 11 amino acids. The ends were cut back, 3 bases at V and 3 bases at J, with 3 bases in the middle. The CDR3 nucleotides read TGCAGTGCTAGCATCTACAATGAGCAGTTCTTC. Protein product: CSASIYNEQFF.

The J gene is TRBJ1-2, the V gene TRBV6-5; 9 bases are a match to TRBD1. The CDR3 has 14 amino acids. The V gene end was trimmed by 7 bases and the J gene end by 6 bases; junction bases not matched to a gene: 9. Germline CDR1 and CDR2: MNHEY and SVGAGI. The CDR3 DNA reads TGTGCCAGCAAAACTGGGACAGGGCGCCATGGCTACACCTTC. This gives the protein CASKTGTGRHGYTF.

This chain links TRBV4-1 with TRBJ1-4, with 9 bases lining up with TRBD1. The CDR3 runs to 17 residues. Germline CDR1 is MGHRA and CDR2 is YSYEKL. V shed 5 bases and J 2 bases; nucleotides not matched to a gene: 9. As DNA, the CDR3 is TGCGCCAGCAGCTCGGACAGGGGCGCCCTTACTAATGAAAAACTGTTTTTT. Amino acids: CASSSDRGALTNEKLFF.

The gene calls are TRBV6-2 or TRBV6-3 and TRBJ2-4; D is unresolved. The CDR3 has 16 amino acids. Germline-derived CDR1 and CDR2 are MNHEY and SVGEGT. V lost 2 bases, J lost 0 bases, and 11 bases lay in between. CDR3 residues: CASSYAGILAKNIQYF. The CDR3 coding sequence is TGTGCCAGCAGTTACGCAGGTATACTAGCCAAAAACATTCAGTACTTC.

The chain uses TRBV12-3 or TRBV12-4 and TRBJ1-2; D call uncertain. V lost 10 bases, J lost 0 bases, and 12 bases lay in between. The CDR3 extends over 13 amino acids. CDR3 coding DNA: TGTGCCACTACCCTATTTTCTAACTATGGCTACACCTTC. Translation gives CATTLFSNYGYTF.

This chain uses TRBV11-1 with TRBJ2-7, with D maybe TRBD1 (5 bases). The germline gives CDR1 SGHAT, CDR2 FQDESV (reference sequence). Trimming shortened V by 5 bases and J by 2 bases, and 13 bases separated the two germline ends. The CDR3 runs to 14 residues. The CDR3 protein is CASSPLDSTYEQYF. The CDR3 DNA sequence: TGTGCCAGCAGCCCGTTAGACAGCACCTACGAGCAGTACTTC.

This chain uses TRBV19 with TRBJ1-2; D is ambiguous. Trimming shortened V by 5 bases and J by 2 bases, and 9 bases separated the two germline ends. CDR3 length equals 13 residues. The germline gives CDR1 LNHDA, CDR2 SQIVND (reference sequence). As DNA, the CDR3 is TGTGCCAGTAGTTCAGGCAAAAACTATGGCTACACCTTC. Protein product: CASSSGKNYGYTF.

The chain has TRBV30 and TRBJ2-2; a weak D match, TRBD2 (7 bases). Germline values: CDR1 GTSNPN, CDR2 SVGIG (reference sequence). This CDR3 is built from 16 residues. V lost 3 bases, J lost 0 bases, and 14 bases lay in between. The CDR3 bases are TGTGCCTGGAGGGGGGGGCAGTTCGCGAACACCGGGGAGCTGTTTTTT. This encodes CAWRGGQFANTGELFF. Using reference TRBV30 and TRBJ2-2 for the parts outside the CDR3, the full variable domain is SQTIHQWPATLVQPVGSPLSLECTVEGTSNPNLYWYRQAAGRGLQLLFYSVGIGQISSEVPQNLSASRPQDRQFILSSKKLLLSDSGFYLCAWRGGQFANTGELFFGEGSRLTVL.

The V call is TRBV7-2, the J call TRBJ2-7, with 7 bases lining up with TRBD1. V lost 5 bases to trimming and J lost 5 bases; unmatched junction nucleotides: 9. CDR1 and CDR2 (germline): SGHTA, FQGNSA. This CDR3 is built from 14 residues. In DNA form, the CDR3 reads TGTGCCAGCAGCCAGACAGGGAAGGTGAACGAGCAGTACTTC. It is translated as CASSQTGKVNEQYF. Looking up the rest from reference TRBV7-2 and TRBJ2-7 gives the full variable domain: GAGVSQSPSNKVTEKGKDVELRCDPISGHTALYWYRQSLGQGLEFLIYFQGNSAPDKSGLPSDRFSAERTGGSVSTLTIQRTQQEDSAVYLCASSQTGKVNEQYFGPGTRLTVT.

This clone was seen once. The chain recombines TRBV7-9 with TRBJ2-7, with D maybe TRBD1 (6 bases). V lost 3 bases and J 2 bases, leaving 26 bases between the germline ends. Germline loops: CDR1 SEHNR, CDR2 FQNEAQ (reference sequence). The CDR3 length is 19 residues. The DNA of the CDR3 is TGTGCCAGCAGCTTGAGAAACCAACAGGGATACCAGCCACCCTACGAGCAGTACTTC. It is translated as CASSLRNQQGYQPPYEQYF.

This clone was detected only once. CDR3 residues: CASSLILAGINSYNEQFF. CDR3 sequence (DNA): TGTGCCAGCAGCCTAATACTAGCGGGAATAAACTCCTACAATGAGCAGTTCTTC. The rearrangement joins TRBV3-1 (or the pseudogene TRBV3-2) to TRBJ2-1; 10 bases match TRBD2. V lost 4 bases to trimming and J lost 0 bases; unmatched junction nucleotides: 9. Looked up from germline, CDR1 is LGHDT and CDR2 is YNNKEL (reference sequence). The CDR3 is 18 residues long.

V usage is TRBV2 and J usage is TRBJ1-1; no clear D. This CDR3 contains 13 residues. Germline assignment: CDR1 SNHLY and CDR2 FYNNEI. Trimming took 9 bases from V and 0 from J, leaving 11 bases between them. The CDR3 bases are TGTGCCAGTAGCGTCAGCGTGAACACTGAAGCTTTCTTT. Its translation is CASSVSVNTEAFF.

The chain employs TRBV2 and TRBJ2-1; 10 positions match TRBD2. The V segment lost 6 bases and the J segment 8 bases; nucleotides outside the gene matches: 7. The CDR3 consists of 14 residues. The V gene's germline CDR1 is SNHLY and CDR2 FYNNEI. In DNA form, the CDR3 reads TGTGCCAGCAGAATTTCTAGCGGGAGTGATGAGCAGTTCTTC. It translates to CASRISSGSDEQFF.

The chain links TRBV7-3 to TRBJ1-1, with D unresolved. The V gene lost 3 bases and the J gene lost 1 base, with 6 bases spanning the gap. The germline gives CDR1 SGHTA, CDR2 FQGTGA. The CDR3 has 13 residues. DNA for the CDR3: TGTGCCAGCAGCTTTAATCCGAACACTGAAGCTTTCTTT. This encodes CASSFNPNTEAFF.

The chain uses TRBV9 and TRBJ2-1; 9 bases fit TRBD2. V was pared by 0 bases and J by 5 bases, with 9 bases of the junction left unmatched. Germline loops: CDR1 SGDLS, CDR2 YYNGEE. The CDR3 sequence is 17 residues long. As DNA, the CDR3 is TGTGCCAGCAGCGTAGCCCTCCTAGCGGGACCTGACAATGAGCAGTTCTTC. This gives the protein CASSVALLAGPDNEQFF.

The chain joins TRBV19 to TRBJ1-2; D remains unclear. Germline V CDR1 and CDR2: LNHDA, SQIVND (reference sequence). The CDR3 spans 12 residues. V lost 4 bases, J lost 2 bases, and 5 bases lay in between. CDR3 sequence reads: CASSKQNYGYTF. Here the CDR3 DNA reads TGTGCCAGTAGTAAACAGAACTATGGCTACACCTTC. Full variable domain (remainder filled in from reference TRBV19 and TRBJ1-2): DGGITQSPKYLFRKEGQNVTLSCEQNLNHDAMYWYRQDPGQGLRLIYYSQIVNDFQKGDIAEGYSVSREKKESFPLTVTSAQKNPTAFYLCASSKQNYGYTFGSGTRLTVV.

This clone was detected once. The chain links TRBV12-5 to TRBJ1-2; the match to TRBD1 covers 7 bases. Germline V gives CDR1 LGHNT, CDR2 FRNRAP. The CDR3 length is 13 residues. The DNA of the CDR3 is TGTGCCCTCGGGACAGTGAATAACTATGGCTACACCTTC. Its protein is CALGTVNNYGYTF.

The V call is TRBV18, the J call TRBJ1-2, with 9 bases that match TRBD1. The CDR3 has 16 amino acids. V trimming: 1 base; J trimming: 4 bases; junction bases outside the gene matches: 7. CDR1 and CDR2 from the germline V gene are KGHSH and LQKENI. The DNA of the CDR3 is TGTGCCAGCTCACCACTCGGGACAGGGAACTTCTATGGCTACACCTTC. It codes for CASSPLGTGNFYGYTF.

The chain couples TRBV5-1 to TRBJ2-7, with D possibly being TRBD1 (6 bases). CDR1 and CDR2 (germline): SGHRS, YFSETQ. The V and J ends lost 6 bases and 5 bases respectively, with 18 bases between them. The CDR3 consists of 14 residues. The CDR3 spells CASNYERGSNEQYF. CDR3 DNA: TGCGCCAGCAACTACGAAAGGGGGAGCAACGAGCAGTACTTC.

The chain recombines TRBV19 with TRBJ1-1; no reliable D call. Between the trimmed V and J ends, which lost 4 bases and 1 base, there was a span of 13 bases. Germline loops: CDR1 LNHDA, CDR2 SQIVND (reference sequence). The CDR3 has 15 residues. CDR3 region: CASSTTAYSNTEAFF. The CDR3 DNA reads as TGTGCCAGTAGTACAACAGCCTATTCGAACACTGAAGCTTTCTTT. Drawing the rest from reference TRBV19 and TRBJ1-1, the complete variable domain is DGGITQSPKYLFRKEGQNVTLSCEQNLNHDAMYWYRQDPGQGLRLIYYSQIVNDFQKGDIAEGYSVSREKKESFPLTVTSAQKNPTAFYLCASSTTAYSNTEAFFGQGTRLTVV.

The V call is TRBV19, the J call TRBJ1-2; perhaps TRBD1 as D (5 bases). Deletions cut 8 bases from V and 8 bases from J, with 15 bases between. The CDR3 covers 12 residues. Germline V gives CDR1 LNHDA, CDR2 SQIVND (reference sequence). This chain's CDR3 is CASHTPTDGYTF. CDR3 in DNA: TGTGCCAGTCATACGCCGACAGACGGCTACACCTTC.

This clone was seen only a few times. The CDR3 is CASSLGTVQAYGYTF. The CDR3 DNA sequence: TGTGCCAGCAGCCTTGGGACAGTCCAAGCCTATGGCTACACCTTC. The chain has TRBV3-1 (or the pseudogene TRBV3-2) and TRBJ1-2, with TRBD1 matching 7 bases. The germline gives CDR1 LGHDT, CDR2 YNNKEL (reference sequence). J lost 4 bases, V lost 4 bases, and 9 bases had no gene match. CDR3 length equals 15 residues.

The V call is TRBV6-2 or TRBV6-3, the J call TRBJ1-2; no clear D. With 5 bases removed from V and 14 bases from J, the gap between germline ends came to 18 bases. The CDR3 extends over 12 amino acids. Germline-derived CDR1 and CDR2 are MNHEY and SVGEGT. Written as DNA, the CDR3 is TGTGCCAGCAGTGATCCGGGTGGTGGAATAACCTTC. Encoded protein: CASSDPGGGITF.

V usage is TRBV5-1 and J usage is TRBJ2-3; possible D gene TRBD1, 5 bases. Germline V lookup: CDR1 SGHRS, CDR2 YFSETQ. This CDR3 is built from 14 residues. V lost 0 bases to trimming and J lost 5 bases, with 10 bases between them. The CDR3 DNA follows: TGCGCCAGCAGCTTGGTTCAGGGCGTAGATACGCAGTATTTT. It codes for CASSLVQGVDTQYF.

This rearrangement joins TRBV27 to TRBJ1-5; D may be TRBD1 (5 bases). Trimming removed 2 bases from V and 1 base from J, with 12 bases in between. Germline lookup yields CDR1 MNHEY and CDR2 SMNVEV (reference sequence). CDR3 length: 16 residues. The CDR3 sequence is CASSLEGDGSNQPQHF. The CDR3 DNA follows: TGTGCCAGCAGTTTAGAAGGGGATGGAAGCAATCAGCCCCAGCATTTT.

This clone was observed a handful of times. This chain joins TRBV27 and TRBJ2-1; 11 bases are shared with TRBD2. This CDR3 contains 20 residues. Trimming removed 5 bases from V and 0 bases from J; junction bases left unmatched: 15. From germline, CDR1 is MNHEY and CDR2 SMNVEV (reference sequence). In nucleotides, the CDR3 is TGTGCCAGCAGTCCCCGATCAAGCCCGGGACTAGCGGCCTCCTACAATGAGCAGTTCTTC. It yields the protein CASSPRSSPGLAASYNEQFF.

The DNA of the CDR3 is TGCGCCAGCAGCTTGGAGCCGGCAGGGGGCAATTCACCCCTCCACTTT. It specifies CASSLEPAGGNSPLHF. The V call is TRBV5-1, the J call TRBJ1-6, with 8 bases aligning to TRBD1. Germline V lookup: CDR1 SGHRS, CDR2 YFSETQ. This CDR3 region has 16 residues. Trimming at V came to 0 bases and at J to 7 bases, leaving 6 bases not matched to a gene.

The rearrangement joins TRBV27 to TRBJ2-1; TRBD1 agrees at 8 bases. Germline CDR1 and CDR2: MNHEY and SMNVEV (reference sequence). V shed 1 base and J 7 bases; nucleotides not matched to a gene: 9. The CDR3 runs to 16 residues. CDR3 DNA: TGTGCCAGCAGTTTATGGGGCGGGACAGGCCTTAATGAGCAGTTCTTC. This gives the protein CASSLWGGTGLNEQFF.

The V gene is TRBV27, the J gene TRBJ2-7, with 8 bases matching TRBD1. Germline CDR1 MNHEY, CDR2 SMNVEV (reference sequence). Losses at the gene ends were 8 bases for V and 1 base for J; bases not matched to a gene: 7. The CDR3 is made up of 14 amino acids. The CDR3 coding sequence is TGTGCCAGCCGTGGACAGGGCCTTTCCTACGAGCAGTACTTC. Protein sequence: CASRGQGLSYEQYF.